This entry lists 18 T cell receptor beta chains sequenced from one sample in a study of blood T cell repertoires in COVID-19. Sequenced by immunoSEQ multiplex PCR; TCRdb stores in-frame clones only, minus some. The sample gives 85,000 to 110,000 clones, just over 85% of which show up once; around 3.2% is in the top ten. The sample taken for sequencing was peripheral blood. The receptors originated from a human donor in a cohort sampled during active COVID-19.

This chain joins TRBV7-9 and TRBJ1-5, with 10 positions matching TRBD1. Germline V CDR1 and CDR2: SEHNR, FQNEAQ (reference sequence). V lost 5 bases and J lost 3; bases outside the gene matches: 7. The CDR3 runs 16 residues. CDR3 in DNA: TGTGCCAGCAGCCAACGACAGGGGGCATACAATCAGCCCCAGCATTTT. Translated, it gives CASSQRQGAYNQPQHF.

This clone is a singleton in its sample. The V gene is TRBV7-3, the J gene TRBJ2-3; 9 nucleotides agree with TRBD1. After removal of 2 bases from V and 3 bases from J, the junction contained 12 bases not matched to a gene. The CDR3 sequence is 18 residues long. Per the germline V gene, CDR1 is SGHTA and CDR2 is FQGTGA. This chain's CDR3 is CASSLVAYGTGQTDTQYF. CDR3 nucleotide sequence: TGTGCCAGCAGCTTAGTTGCCTACGGGACAGGGCAAACAGATACGCAGTATTTT.

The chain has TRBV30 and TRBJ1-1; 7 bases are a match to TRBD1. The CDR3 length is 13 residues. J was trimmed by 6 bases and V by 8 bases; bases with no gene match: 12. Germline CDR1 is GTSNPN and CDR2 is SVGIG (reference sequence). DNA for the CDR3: TGTGCCGGCCAAATCGACAGGGACCCTGAAGCTTTCTTT. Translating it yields CAGQIDRDPEAFF.

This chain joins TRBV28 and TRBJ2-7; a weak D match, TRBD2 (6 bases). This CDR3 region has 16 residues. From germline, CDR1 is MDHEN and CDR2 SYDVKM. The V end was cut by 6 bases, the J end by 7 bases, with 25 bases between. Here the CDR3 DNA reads TGTGCCAGCAGCCACCGCGGGGCGCTATCCTACGCTGAGCAGTACTTC. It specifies CASSHRGALSYAEQYF. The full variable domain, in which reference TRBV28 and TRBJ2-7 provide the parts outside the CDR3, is DVKVTQSSRYLVKRTGEKVFLECVQDMDHENMFWYRQDPGLGLRLIYFSYDVKMKEKGDIPEGYSVSREKKERFSLILESASTNQTSMYLCASSHRGALSYAEQYFGPGTRLTVT.

The DNA of the CDR3 is TGTGCCTTACGTAAGGGTGGGAGTGAAAAACTGTTTTTT. Translating it yields CALRKGGSEKLFF. V usage is TRBV30 and J usage is TRBJ1-4; D gene uncertain. With 7 bases removed from V and 7 bases from J, the gap between germline ends came to 16 bases. The CDR3 is made up of 13 amino acids. Germline assignment: CDR1 GTSNPN and CDR2 SVGIG (reference sequence).

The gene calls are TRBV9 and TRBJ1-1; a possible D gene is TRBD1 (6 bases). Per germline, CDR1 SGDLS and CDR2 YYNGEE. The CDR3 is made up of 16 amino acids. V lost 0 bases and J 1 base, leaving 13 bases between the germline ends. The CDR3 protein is CASSVEPGGGNTEAFF. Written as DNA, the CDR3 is TGTGCCAGCAGCGTAGAGCCGGGGGGCGGGAACACTGAAGCTTTCTTT.

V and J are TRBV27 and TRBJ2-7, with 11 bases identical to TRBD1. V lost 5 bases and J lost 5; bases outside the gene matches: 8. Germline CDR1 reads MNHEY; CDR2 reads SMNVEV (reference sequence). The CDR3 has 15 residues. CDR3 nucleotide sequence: TGTGCCAGCAGTCCTAGCGGACAGGGGGCCCACGAGCAGTACTTC. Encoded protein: CASSPSGQGAHEQYF.

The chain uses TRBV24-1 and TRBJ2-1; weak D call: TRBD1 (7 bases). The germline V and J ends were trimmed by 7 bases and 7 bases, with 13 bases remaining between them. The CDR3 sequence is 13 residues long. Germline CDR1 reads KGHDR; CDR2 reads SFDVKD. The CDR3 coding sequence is TGTGCCACCAGGGCACAGGGGAGGAATGAGCAGTTCTTC. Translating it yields CATRAQGRNEQFF.

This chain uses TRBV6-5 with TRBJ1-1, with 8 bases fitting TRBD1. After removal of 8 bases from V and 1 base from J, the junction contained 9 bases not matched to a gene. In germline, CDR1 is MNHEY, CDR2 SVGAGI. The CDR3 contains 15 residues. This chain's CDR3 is CASSPWTGKNTEAFF. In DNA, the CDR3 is TGTGCCAGCTCTCCTTGGACAGGGAAGAACACTGAAGCTTTCTTT.

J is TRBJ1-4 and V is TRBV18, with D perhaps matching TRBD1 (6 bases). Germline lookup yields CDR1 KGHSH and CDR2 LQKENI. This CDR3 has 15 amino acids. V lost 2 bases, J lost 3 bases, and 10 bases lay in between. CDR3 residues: CASSPTAGANEKLFF. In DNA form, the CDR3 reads TGTGCCAGCTCACCAACGGCAGGGGCTAATGAAAAACTGTTTTTT. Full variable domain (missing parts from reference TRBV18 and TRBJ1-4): NAGVMQNPRHLVRRRGQEARLRCSPMKGHSHVYWYRQLPEEGLKFMVYLQKENIIDESGMPKERFSAEFPKEGPSILRIQQVVRGDSAAYFCASSPTAGANEKLFFGSGTQLSVL.

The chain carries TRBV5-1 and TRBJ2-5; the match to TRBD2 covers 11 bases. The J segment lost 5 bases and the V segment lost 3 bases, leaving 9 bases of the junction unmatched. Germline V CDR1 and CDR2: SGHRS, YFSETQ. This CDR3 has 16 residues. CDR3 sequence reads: CASSWILAGAGETQYF. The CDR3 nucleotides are TGCGCCAGCAGCTGGATACTAGCGGGAGCTGGCGAGACCCAGTACTTC.

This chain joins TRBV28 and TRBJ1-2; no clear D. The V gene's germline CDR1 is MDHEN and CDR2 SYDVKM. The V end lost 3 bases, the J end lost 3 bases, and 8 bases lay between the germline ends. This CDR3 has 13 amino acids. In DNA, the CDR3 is TGTGCCAGCAGTTTCCCCACATACTATGGCTACACCTTC. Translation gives CASSFPTYYGYTF.

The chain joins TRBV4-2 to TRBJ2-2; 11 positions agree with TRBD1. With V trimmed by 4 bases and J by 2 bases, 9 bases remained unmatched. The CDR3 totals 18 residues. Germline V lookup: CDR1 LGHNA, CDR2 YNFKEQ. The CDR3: CASSPGQGANGNTGELFF. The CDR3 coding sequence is TGTGCCAGCAGCCCTGGACAGGGGGCAAATGGAAACACCGGGGAGCTGTTTTTT.

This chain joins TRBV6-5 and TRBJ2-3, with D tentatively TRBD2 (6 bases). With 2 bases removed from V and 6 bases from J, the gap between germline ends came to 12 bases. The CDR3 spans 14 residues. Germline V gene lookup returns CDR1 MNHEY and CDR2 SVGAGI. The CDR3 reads CASSYRAGIDTQYF. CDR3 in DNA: TGTGCCAGCAGTTACAGGGCGGGAATTGATACGCAGTATTTT.

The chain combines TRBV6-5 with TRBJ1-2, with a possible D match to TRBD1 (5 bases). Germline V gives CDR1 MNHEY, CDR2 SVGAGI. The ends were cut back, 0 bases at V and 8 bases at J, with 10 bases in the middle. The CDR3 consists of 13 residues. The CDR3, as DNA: TGTGCCAGCAGTTACTCGACGGACACGGGCTACACCTTC. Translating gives CASSYSTDTGYTF.

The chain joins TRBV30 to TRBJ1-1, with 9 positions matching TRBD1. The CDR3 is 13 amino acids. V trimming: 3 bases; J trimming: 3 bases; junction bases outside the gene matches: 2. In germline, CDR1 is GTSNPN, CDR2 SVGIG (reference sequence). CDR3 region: CAWRGQGYTEAFF. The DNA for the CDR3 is TGTGCCTGGAGGGGACAGGGCTACACTGAAGCTTTCTTT.

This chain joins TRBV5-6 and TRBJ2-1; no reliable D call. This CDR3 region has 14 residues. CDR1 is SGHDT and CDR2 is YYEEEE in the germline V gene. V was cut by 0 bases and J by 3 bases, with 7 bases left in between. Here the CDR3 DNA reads TGTGCCAGCAGCTTGGTGCCTATCTACAATGAGCAGTTCTTC. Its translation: CASSLVPIYNEQFF.

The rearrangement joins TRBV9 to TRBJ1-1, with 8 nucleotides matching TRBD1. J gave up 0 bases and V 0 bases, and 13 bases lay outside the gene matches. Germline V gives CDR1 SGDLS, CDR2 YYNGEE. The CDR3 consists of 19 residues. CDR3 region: CASSVEGGRTGNMNTEAFF. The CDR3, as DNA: TGTGCCAGCAGCGTAGAGGGGGGCAGGACAGGGAACATGAACACTGAAGCTTTCTTT.